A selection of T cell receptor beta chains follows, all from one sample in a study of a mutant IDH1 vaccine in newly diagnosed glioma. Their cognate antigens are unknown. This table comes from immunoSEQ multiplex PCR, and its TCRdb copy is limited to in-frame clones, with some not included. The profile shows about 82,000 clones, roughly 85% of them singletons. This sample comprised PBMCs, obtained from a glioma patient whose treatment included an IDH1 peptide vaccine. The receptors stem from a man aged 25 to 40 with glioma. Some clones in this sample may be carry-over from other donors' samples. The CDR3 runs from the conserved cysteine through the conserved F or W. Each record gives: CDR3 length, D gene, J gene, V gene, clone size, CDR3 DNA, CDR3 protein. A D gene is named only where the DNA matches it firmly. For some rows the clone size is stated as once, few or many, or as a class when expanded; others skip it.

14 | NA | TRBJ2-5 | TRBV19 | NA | TGTGCCAGTAGAAGACGGGACACCCAAGAGACCCAGTACTTC | CASRRRDTQETQYF
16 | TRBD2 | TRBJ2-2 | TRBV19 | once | TGTGCCAGTAGCGTGACTAGCGGGGCGAACACCGGGGAGCTGTTTTTT | CASSVTSGANTGELFF
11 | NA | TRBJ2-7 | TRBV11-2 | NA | TGTGCCAGCAGCCGAGGGGGCGAGCAGTACTTC | CASSRGGEQYF
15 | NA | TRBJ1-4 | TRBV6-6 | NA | TGTGCCAGCAGTTACTCGACAGGAGGTGTGGAAAAACTGTTTTTT | CASSYSTGGVEKLFF
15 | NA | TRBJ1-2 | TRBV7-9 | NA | TGTGCCAGCAGCGACTCCGGGTCCCCGGGGTCTGGCTACACCTTC | CASSDSGSPGSGYTF
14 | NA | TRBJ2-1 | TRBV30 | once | TGTGCCTTGAACGGGGGACGCGGATTCAATGAGCAGTTCTTC | CALNGGRGFNEQFF
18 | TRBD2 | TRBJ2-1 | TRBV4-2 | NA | TGTGCCAGCAGCCAAGAGGGAGGGAACTCGGGGTCCTACAATGAGCAGTTCTTC | CASSQEGGNSGSYNEQFF
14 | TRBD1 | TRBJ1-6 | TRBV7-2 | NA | TGTGCCAGCAGCTGGACAGGGAGAAATTCACCCCTCCACTTT | CASSWTGRNSPLHF
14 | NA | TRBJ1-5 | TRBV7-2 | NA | TGTGCCAGCAGCTTAGAGGGGGGAGGGCAGCCCCAGCATTTT | CASSLEGGGQPQHF
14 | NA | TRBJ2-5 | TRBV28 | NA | TGTGCCAGCAGTTTAAAGGGCTTCCAAGAGACCCAGTACTTC | CASSLKGFQETQYF
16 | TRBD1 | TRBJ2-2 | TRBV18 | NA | TGTGCCAGCTCTCGCACAGGGGGCGCGAACACCGGGGAGCTGTTTTTT | CASSRTGGANTGELFF
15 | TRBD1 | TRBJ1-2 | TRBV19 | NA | TGTGCCAGTAGTATAGGATCCGCAGGGGGCTATGGCTACACCTTC | CASSIGSAGGYGYTF
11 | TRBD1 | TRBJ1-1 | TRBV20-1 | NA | TGCAGTGCTGGCCTGGACAGGGAAGCTTTCTTT | CSAGLDREAFF
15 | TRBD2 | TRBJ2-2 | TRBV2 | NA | TGTGCCAGCAGCGTAGCGGGGTCGGTCACCGGGGAGCTGTTTTTT | CASSVAGSVTGELFF
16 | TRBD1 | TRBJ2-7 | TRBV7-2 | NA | TGTGCCAGCAGCCCCTCTCCGGGACAGGGGGCTTACGAGCAGTACTTC | CASSPSPGQGAYEQYF
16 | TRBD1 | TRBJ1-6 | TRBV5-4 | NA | TGTGCCAGCAGCTTAGATCTAGACAGGGATAATTCACCCCTCCACTTT | CASSLDLDRDNSPLHF